A single sample gave rise to the 9 T cell receptor beta chains below, sequenced in a study of cytomegalovirus exposure and HLA in healthy donors. The PCR was carried out with 60 Vbeta primers and 13 Jbeta primers. Using immunoSEQ multiplex PCR, the repertoire was profiled, and TCRdb retains in-frame clones only, with some absent. The repertoire holds 40,000 to 45,000 clones, with about half as singletons. The specimen was PBMCs. These receptors originate from a man in his fifties or sixties in good health and CMV-seronegative.

The count of this clone is one. The chain recombines TRBV27 with TRBJ1-2; D gene ambiguous. There are 12 residues in the CDR3. V was cut by 5 bases and J by 7 bases, with 11 bases left in between. From germline, CDR1 is MNHEY and CDR2 SMNVEV (reference sequence). The CDR3 DNA sequence: TGTGCCAGCAGTGGACTGAGCACTGGCTACACCTTC. Translating gives CASSGLSTGYTF.

The V and J genes are TRBV4-2 and TRBJ2-7; 11 nucleotides match TRBD2. With V trimmed by 3 bases and J by 4 bases, 14 bases remained unmatched. CDR3 size: 18 residues. CDR1 LGHNA and CDR2 YNFKEQ come from the germline V gene. CDR3 region: CASSQTPSGRRFTYEQYF. In DNA, the CDR3 is TGTGCCAGCAGCCAGACACCTAGCGGGAGGCGGTTTACTTACGAGCAGTACTTC.

The gene calls are TRBV28 and TRBJ2-2, with 9 positions matching TRBD1. Unmatched junction bases numbered 6, after V lost 7 bases and J lost 3 bases. Germline CDR1 MDHEN, CDR2 SYDVKM. The CDR3 is 15 amino acids. The CDR3 protein is CASNTGGWYTGELFF. CDR3 sequence (DNA): TGTGCCAGCAACACAGGGGGCTGGTACACCGGGGAGCTGTTTTTT.

This clone has just a few counts. The chain is built from TRBV7-2 and TRBJ2-1; 10 nucleotides match TRBD2. Per germline, CDR1 SGHTA and CDR2 FQGNSA. The CDR3 is made up of 14 amino acids. V was clipped by 6 bases and J by 4 bases; unmatched bases: 3. The CDR3 loop reads CASSGTSEYNEQFF. CDR3 in DNA: TGTGCCAGCAGTGGGACTAGCGAGTACAATGAGCAGTTCTTC.

The chain employs TRBV5-1 and TRBJ1-1; 8 bases agree with TRBD1. Germline CDR1 SGHRS, CDR2 YFSETQ. Germline trimming cut 3 bases from V and 4 bases from J; bases unmatched to any gene: 2. The CDR3 consists of 13 residues. CDR3 protein: CASSSQGATEAFF. The CDR3 DNA sequence: TGCGCCAGCAGCTCGCAGGGGGCCACTGAAGCTTTCTTT. The whole variable domain, filled in from reference TRBV5-1 and TRBJ1-1, reads KAGVTQTPRYLIKTRGQQVTLSCSPISGHRSVSWYQQTPGQGLQFLFEYFSETQRNKGNFPGRFSGRQFSNSRSEMNVSTLELGDSALYLCASSSQGATEAFFGQGTRLTVV.

This rearrangement joins TRBV7-2 to TRBJ2-5; D may be TRBD2 (5 bases). The CDR3 runs 14 residues. Germline lookup yields CDR1 SGHTA and CDR2 FQGNSA. Between the trimmed V and J ends, which lost 3 bases and 3 bases, there was a span of 11 bases. CDR3 DNA: TGTGCCAGCAGCTTCAGGACTCGTGAAGAGACCCAGTACTTC. This encodes CASSFRTREETQYF.

This chain joins TRBV5-6 and TRBJ2-1; 8 nucleotides agree with TRBD2. Germline loops: CDR1 SGHDT, CDR2 YYEEEE. With 4 bases clipped from V and 6 bases from J, the junction kept 12 bases outside the gene matches. This CDR3 contains 16 residues. CDR3 coding DNA: TGTGCCAGCAGCCCACGGAGCGGGAGTTTTGGCAATGAGCAGTTCTTC. This encodes CASSPRSGSFGNEQFF.

The chain links TRBV6-1 to TRBJ1-2; D gene ambiguous. CDR3 length: 12 amino acids. Germline V CDR1 and CDR2: MNHNS, SASEGT. The germline V and J ends were trimmed by 4 bases and 4 bases, with 7 bases remaining between them. The CDR3, as DNA: TGTGCCAGCAGTGGTAGAGTCTATGGCTACACCTTC. Protein sequence: CASSGRVYGYTF.

The chain carries TRBV6-4 and TRBJ2-3; no clear D. Germline V gives CDR1 MRHNA, CDR2 SNTAGT. The CDR3 sequence is 14 residues long. V shed 4 bases and J shed 2 bases, with 10 bases lying between them. The CDR3 DNA follows: TGTGCCAGCAGTGTGGGCAGAGACACAGATACGCAGTATTTT. This sequence encodes CASSVGRDTDTQYF.